This T cell receptor (beta chain) was sequenced in a study of cytomegalovirus exposure and HLA in healthy donors. General observations from the study: Later on, a genetic analysis was performed. It linked a missense variant in DCLRE1C with V- and J-gene trimming of TCR beta.

As for this clone: Antigen specificity is unknown.

CDR1 is MDHEN, CDR2 SYDVKM, per germline. Between the trimmed V and J ends, which lost 3 bases and 2 bases, there was a span of 10 bases. The CDR3 runs to 14 residues. The primer mix had 60 Vbeta and 13 Jbeta primers. Using immunoSEQ multiplex PCR, the repertoire was profiled, and TCRdb retains in-frame clones only, with some absent. The repertoire includes around 94,000 clones, around 66% of them detected once, and roughly 3.9% sits in the top ten. Sequenced material: PBMCs. The chain uses TRBV28 and TRBJ1-1; tentatively, D is TRBD1 (5 bases). This receptor was obtained from a man aged 30-40 years in good health and CMV-seronegative. The CDR3 spells CASSFLRTNTEAFF. CDR3 DNA: TGTGCCAGCAGTTTCCTGAGGACAAACACTGAAGCTTTCTTT.